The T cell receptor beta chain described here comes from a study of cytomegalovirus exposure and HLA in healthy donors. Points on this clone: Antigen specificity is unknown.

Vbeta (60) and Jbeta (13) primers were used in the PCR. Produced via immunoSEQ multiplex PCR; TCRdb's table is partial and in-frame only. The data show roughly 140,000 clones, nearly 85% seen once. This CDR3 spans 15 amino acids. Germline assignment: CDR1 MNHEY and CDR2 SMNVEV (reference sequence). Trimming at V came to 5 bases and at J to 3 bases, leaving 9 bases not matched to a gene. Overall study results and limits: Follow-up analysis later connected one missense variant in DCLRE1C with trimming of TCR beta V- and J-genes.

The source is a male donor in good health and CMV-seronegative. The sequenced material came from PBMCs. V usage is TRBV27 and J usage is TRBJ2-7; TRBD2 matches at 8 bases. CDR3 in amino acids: CASSPGGSGVYEQYF. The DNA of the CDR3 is TGTGCCAGCAGTCCCGGGGGTAGCGGGGTCTACGAGCAGTACTTC.